The present entry profiles one T cell receptor beta chain with its context. What it binds is not known. The data originate from a study of CD8+ T cells in alopecia areata. Whole-study context: Treated individuals took tofacitinib by mouth, 5 to 10 mg twice daily. Scoring treated patients' severity relied on the percentage of scalp area affected.

Findings of the study overall: Significant decreases in scalp clonality and expanded CD8+ clones followed tofacitinib treatment. Numerous expanded lesional clones remained in scalp and blood during tofacitinib.

This CDR3 comprises 20 residues. Trimming removed 2 bases at V and 4 bases at J, with 29 bases between. Germline CDR1 is MGHRA and CDR2 is YSYEKL. Documented treatment: oral pan-JAK inhibitor, 5-10 mg twice daily. It was cDNA, reverse transcribed from extracted RNA, that served as the sequencing template. Method: immunoSEQ multiplex PCR; TCRdb's copy keeps in-frame clones and lacks some. This table holds about 220,000 clones, more than 45% found once. Sample: CD4+ T cells sorted from blood, taken at week 4, from a patient treated with tofacitinib. The chain uses TRBV4-1 and TRBJ1-2; D is undetermined. The clonotype comes from a human donor with alopecia areata. DNA for the CDR3: TGCGCCAGCAGCCAACCTCAACCGGCGGACCCCCTTAGATCACTCTATGGCTACACCTTC. It specifies CASSQPQPADPLRSLYGYTF.